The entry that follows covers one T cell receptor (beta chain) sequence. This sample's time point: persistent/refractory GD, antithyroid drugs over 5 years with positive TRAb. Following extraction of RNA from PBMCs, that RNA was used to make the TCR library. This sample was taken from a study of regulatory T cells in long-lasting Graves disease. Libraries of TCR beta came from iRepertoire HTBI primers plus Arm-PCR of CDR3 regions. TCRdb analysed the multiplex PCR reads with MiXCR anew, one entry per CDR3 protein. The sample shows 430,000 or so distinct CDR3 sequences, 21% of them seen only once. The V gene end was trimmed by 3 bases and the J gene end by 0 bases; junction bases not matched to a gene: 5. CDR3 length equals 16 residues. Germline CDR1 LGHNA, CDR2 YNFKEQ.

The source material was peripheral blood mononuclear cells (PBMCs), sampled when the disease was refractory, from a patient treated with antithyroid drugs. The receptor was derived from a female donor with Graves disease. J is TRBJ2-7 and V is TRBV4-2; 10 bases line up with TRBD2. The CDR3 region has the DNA TGTGCCAGCAGCCATTCCGGGACTAGCGCCTCCTACGAGCAGTACTTC. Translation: CASSHSGTSASYEQYF.